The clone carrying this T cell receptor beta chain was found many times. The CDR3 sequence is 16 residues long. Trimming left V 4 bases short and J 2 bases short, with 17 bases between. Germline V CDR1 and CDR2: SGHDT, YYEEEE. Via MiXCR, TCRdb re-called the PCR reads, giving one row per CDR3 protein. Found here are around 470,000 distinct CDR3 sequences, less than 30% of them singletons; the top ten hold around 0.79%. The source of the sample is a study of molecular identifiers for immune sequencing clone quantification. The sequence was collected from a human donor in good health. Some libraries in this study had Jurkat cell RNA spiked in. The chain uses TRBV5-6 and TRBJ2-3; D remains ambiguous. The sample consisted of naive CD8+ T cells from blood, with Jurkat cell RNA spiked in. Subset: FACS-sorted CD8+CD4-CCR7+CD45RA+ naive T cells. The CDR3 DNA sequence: TGTGCCAGCAGCCCGACCGCTTTTGAATTCACAGATACGCAGTATTTT. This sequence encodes CASSPTAFEFTDTQYF.